Listed here are 14 T cell receptor beta chains from one sample, sequenced in a study of T cells in Graves' hyperthyroidism and ophthalmopathy. The investigators amplified TCR beta CDR3 regions from RNA transcripts. The HTBI set primed first-round TCR CDR3 RT-PCR. Each CDR3 protein is one row after TCRdb ran MiXCR on the multiplex PCR reads. The sample includes some 500,000 distinct CDR3 sequences, about 16% of them seen just once. The sample taken for sequencing was blood. The receptors come from a young woman with Graves' ophthalmopathy.

This clonotype was recorded a few times. The gene calls are TRBV27 and TRBJ2-3, with 9 bases matching TRBD2. Per germline, CDR1 MNHEY and CDR2 SMNVEV (reference sequence). V was pared by 5 bases and J by 3 bases, with 12 bases of the junction left unmatched. The CDR3 is 17 residues long. The CDR3 protein is CASSASLAGYPTDTQYF. The CDR3, as DNA: TGTGCCAGCAGTGCTAGCCTAGCGGGATATCCGACAGATACGCAGTATTTT.

Details on this clonotype: This may arise from a read error, as a much more abundant clone is one base away. V and J are TRBV7-2 and TRBJ1-1; no definite D call. Germline lookup yields CDR1 SGHTA and CDR2 FQGNSA. The CDR3 is 15 residues long. The CDR3 reads CASSLAVTFNTEASF. The CDR3 DNA sequence: TGTGCCAGCAGCTTAGCGGTAACGTTTAACACTGAAGCTTCCTTT.

This clonotype was counted only a few times. V is TRBV6-1 and J is TRBJ2-1, with 7 bases fitting TRBD2. Germline V CDR1 and CDR2: MNHNS, SASEGT. The CDR3 loop spans 13 amino acids. The J segment lost 8 bases and the V segment lost 6 bases, leaving 7 bases of the junction unmatched. The CDR3: CASSFLGRDEQFF. The CDR3 DNA sequence: TGTGCCAGCAGCTTTCTTGGGAGGGATGAGCAGTTCTTC.

This clonotype was observed a few times. The rearrangement links TRBV30 to TRBJ2-1; D remains unclear. The germline V gene encodes CDR1 GTSNPN and CDR2 SVGIG (reference sequence). CDR3 length equals 13 residues. The ends were cut back, 2 bases at V and 5 bases at J, with 10 bases in the middle. The CDR3 loop reads CAWSTLGHNEQFF. The CDR3 DNA is TGTGCCTGGAGTACGCTAGGGCACAATGAGCAGTTCTTC.

The chain carries TRBV19 and TRBJ1-5; D is possibly TRBD1 (5 bases). V was shortened by 6 bases and J by 3 bases, with 12 bases between the two germline ends. The CDR3 extends over 14 amino acids. Germline loops: CDR1 LNHDA, CDR2 SQIVND (reference sequence). CDR3 sequence reads: CASSSGTYNQPQHF. CDR3 bases: TGTGCCAGTAGCTCGGGGACTTACAATCAGCCCCAGCATTTT.

This clonotype was picked up many times. V is TRBV20-1 and J is TRBJ1-2; D is unclear. The germline V gene encodes CDR1 DFQATT and CDR2 SNEGSKA (reference sequence). V was clipped by 0 bases and J by 0 bases, with 17 bases between them. CDR3 size: 17 residues. The CDR3 nucleotides read TGCAGTGCTAGAGATAATTTCGTGGCATCCACTAACTATGGCTACACCTTC. Translating it yields CSARDNFVASTNYGYTF.

The chain combines TRBV20-1 with TRBJ1-4; the D is unclear. The CDR3 is made up of 13 amino acids. V dropped 3 bases and J dropped 4 bases, with 9 bases sitting between them. The V gene's germline CDR1 is DFQATT and CDR2 SNEGSKA (reference sequence). The CDR3 spells CSASYEVNEKLFF. The CDR3 DNA is TGCAGTGCTAGTTACGAGGTTAATGAAAAACTGTTTTTT.

This clonotype was seen many times. The chain employs TRBV3-1 and TRBJ2-1, with unresolved D. The CDR3 extends over 14 amino acids. CDR1 and CDR2 from the germline V gene are LGHDT and YNNKEL (reference sequence). Trimming cost V 4 bases and J 7 bases, with 14 bases left between them. In nucleotides, the CDR3 is TGTGCCAGCAGCCGGTTGTCGGTTCAGAATGAGCAGTTCTTC. This codes for CASSRLSVQNEQFF.

This clonotype came up many times. The V and J genes are TRBV28 and TRBJ2-7, with D maybe TRBD2 (6 bases). Germline CDR1 MDHEN, CDR2 SYDVKM. CDR3 length: 15 amino acids. Trimming removed 6 bases from V and 5 bases from J, with 20 bases in between. The CDR3 spells CASSPSGDPSHEQYF. CDR3 bases: TGTGCCAGCAGCCCGTCGGGGGATCCCTCTCACGAGCAGTACTTC.

Ten or more counts support this clonotype. The chain has TRBV20-1 and TRBJ2-7; 16 nucleotides line up with TRBD2. CDR1 DFQATT and CDR2 SNEGSKA come from the germline V gene (reference sequence). CDR3 size: 18 residues. Unmatched junction bases numbered 15, after V lost 5 bases and J lost 5 bases. The CDR3 coding sequence is TGCAGTGCTCACGCCGGGACTAGCGGGAGGGCCGGGAAAAACGAGCAGTACTTC. Encoded protein: CSAHAGTSGRAGKNEQYF.

This clonotype appeared many times. The V gene is TRBV30, the J gene TRBJ2-1; no clear D. This CDR3 contains 13 residues. CDR1 GTSNPN and CDR2 SVGIG come from the germline V gene (reference sequence). V was trimmed by 0 bases and J by 1 base, leaving 4 bases between them. The CDR3 DNA reads as TGTGCCTGGAGTGTTACTTCCTACAATGAGCAGTTCTTC. Its protein is CAWSVTSYNEQFF.

This clonotype was found many times. The chain couples TRBV3-1 to TRBJ2-5; D might be TRBD2 (6 bases). CDR3 length equals 13 residues. Germline CDR1 reads LGHDT; CDR2 reads YNNKEL (reference sequence). Trimming cost V 4 bases and J 3 bases, with 9 bases left between them. CDR3 loop: CASSLRLEETQYF. CDR3 coding DNA: TGTGCCAGCAGCCTCCGACTAGAAGAGACCCAGTACTTC.

This chain uses TRBV20-1 with TRBJ2-6; D uncertain. V dropped 0 bases and J dropped 2 bases, with 5 bases sitting between them. The germline CDR1 and CDR2 sequences are DFQATT and SNEGSKA (reference sequence). This CDR3 contains 14 residues. The CDR3 DNA reads as TGCAGTGCTAGAGACCTCGCTGGGGCCAACGTCCTGACTTTC. Residues: CSARDLAGANVLTF.

The chain carries TRBV28 and TRBJ2-3; D is unresolved. CDR3 size: 17 residues. With 4 bases removed from V and 1 base from J, the gap between germline ends came to 18 bases. Germline CDR1 is MDHEN and CDR2 is SYDVKM. The CDR3 loop is CASSSSWWMMGTDTQYF. In nucleotides, the CDR3 is TGTGCCAGCAGTTCATCGTGGTGGATGATGGGCACAGATACGCAGTATTTT.